This passage covers 28 T cell receptor beta chains from one sample sequenced in a study of T cell responses to AZD1222 COVID-19 vaccine. Assay: immunoSEQ multiplex PCR; the TCRdb copy retains only in-frame clones and omits some. In the table there are about 150,000 clones, approximately 90% of which are singletons. The specimen comprised peripheral blood, sampled on day 0 of AZD1222 vaccination. Receptor source: an adult in good health.

The chain recombines TRBV12-5 with TRBJ2-1; D is perhaps TRBD1 (6 bases). This CDR3 has 14 amino acids. Trimming took 1 base from V and 8 from J, leaving 12 bases between them. Germline V gene lookup returns CDR1 LGHNT and CDR2 FRNRAP. This CDR3 is CASGLGMAGDEQFF. For the CDR3, the DNA is TGTGCTAGTGGTTTGGGCATGGCAGGGGATGAGCAGTTCTTC.

V usage is TRBV6-1 and J usage is TRBJ1-3, with D hard to call. The CDR3 has 14 amino acids. The germline V and J ends were trimmed by 2 bases and 0 bases, with 5 bases remaining between them. Germline V CDR1 and CDR2: MNHNS, SASEGT. The CDR3 sequence: CASSEYYSGNTIYF. CDR3 DNA sequence: TGTGCCAGCAGTGAATACTACTCTGGAAACACCATATATTTT.

The chain employs TRBV11-3 and TRBJ1-5; D uncertain. CDR3 length: 12 residues. V lost 3 bases, J lost 7 bases, and 7 bases lay in between. Germline loops: CDR1 SGHNT, CDR2 YENEEA. The DNA for the CDR3 is TGTGCCAGCAGCTTGGATGGGCAGCCCCAGCATTTT. This sequence encodes CASSLDGQPQHF.

CDR3 amino acids: CATSIQAGVFDEQFF. The CDR3 nucleotides read TGTGCCACCAGCATTCAAGCGGGAGTATTTGATGAGCAGTTCTTC. This chain connects TRBV15 to TRBJ2-1, with 8 positions matching TRBD2. Unmatched junction bases numbered 10, after V lost 4 bases and J lost 8 bases. CDR1 is LNHNV, CDR2 YYDKDF, per germline (reference sequence). This CDR3 spans 15 amino acids.

V is TRBV7-2 and J is TRBJ1-5; 9 nucleotides agree with TRBD1. Germline V lookup: CDR1 SGHTA, CDR2 FQGNSA. Germline trimming cut 5 bases from V and 2 bases from J; bases unmatched to any gene: 4. This CDR3 spans 15 amino acids. CDR3 coding DNA: TGTGCCAGCAGCCTCCGGGACAGGGGCAATCAGCCCCAGCATTTT. Amino acids: CASSLRDRGNQPQHF.

J is TRBJ1-5 and V is TRBV28, with D uncertain. The germline V and J ends were trimmed by 6 bases and 0 bases, with 15 bases remaining between them. The CDR3 sequence is 16 residues long. In germline, CDR1 is MDHEN, CDR2 SYDVKM. The CDR3 is CASSRRRRSSNQPQHF. CDR3 in DNA: TGTGCCAGCAGCCGTAGACGGAGATCTAGCAATCAGCCCCAGCATTTT.

The chain uses TRBV11-2 and TRBJ2-2, with D tentatively TRBD2 (7 bases). V was pared by 5 bases and J by 3 bases, with 16 bases between. Germline assignment: CDR1 SGHAT and CDR2 FQNNGV. CDR3 length: 16 residues. CDR3 coding DNA: TGTGCCAGCAGCCTCCGGTGGGGGGGCGACACCGGGGAGCTGTTTTTT. It yields the protein CASSLRWGGDTGELFF.

The J gene is TRBJ2-7, the V gene TRBV5-1; D is ambiguous. The CDR3 is made up of 12 amino acids. CDR1 SGHRS and CDR2 YFSETQ come from the germline V gene. V lost 0 bases to trimming and J lost 2 bases, with 3 bases between them. CDR3 sequence reads: CASSLGTYEQYF. In DNA, the CDR3 is TGCGCCAGCAGCTTGGGGACCTACGAGCAGTACTTC. Combining the CDR3 with reference TRBV5-1 and TRBJ2-7 gives the whole variable domain KAGVTQTPRYLIKTRGQQVTLSCSPISGHRSVSWYQQTPGQGLQFLFEYFSETQRNKGNFPGRFSGRQFSNSRSEMNVSTLELGDSALYLCASSLGTYEQYFGPGTRLTVT.

The J gene is TRBJ2-1, the V gene TRBV18, with TRBD1 identical over 7 bases. Germline-derived CDR1 and CDR2 are KGHSH and LQKENI. J was trimmed by 9 bases and V by 3 bases; bases with no gene match: 20. CDR3 length: 18 amino acids. DNA for the CDR3: TGTGCCAGCTCACCGACGGGACAGAGCGTCGACGATCCAGTTGAGCAGTTCTTC. Protein sequence: CASSPTGQSVDDPVEQFF.

The V and J genes are TRBV4-2 and TRBJ1-3; D perhaps matches TRBD1 (6 bases). Germline CDR1 LGHNA, CDR2 YNFKEQ. The CDR3 is 17 amino acids. Trimming pared 1 base from V and 0 bases from J, leaving 13 bases between. CDR3 loop: CASSQAGASASGNTIYF. In DNA, the CDR3 is TGTGCCAGCAGCCAAGCAGGGGCCTCCGCCTCTGGAAACACCATATATTTT.

J is TRBJ2-1 and V is TRBV6-5, with TRBD2 identical over 10 bases. V trimming: 6 bases; J trimming: 6 bases; junction bases outside the gene matches: 8. Germline CDR1 and CDR2: MNHEY and SVGAGI. CDR3 length: 15 amino acids. The CDR3 coding sequence is TGTGCCAGCAGCTTCCGCACTAGCGGGATCAATGAGCAGTTCTTC. Residues: CASSFRTSGINEQFF.

The chain joins TRBV6-5 to TRBJ2-2; perhaps TRBD2 as D (6 bases). V was clipped by 2 bases and J by 7 bases, with 11 bases between them. Per germline, CDR1 MNHEY and CDR2 SVGAGI. The CDR3 is made up of 14 amino acids. CDR3 in amino acids: CASSYVEGIGELFF. CDR3 coding DNA: TGTGCCAGCAGTTACGTGGAGGGGATCGGGGAGCTGTTTTTT.

The V call is TRBV7-9, the J call TRBJ1-2; unclear D gene. This CDR3 spans 13 amino acids. Trimming pared 1 base from V and 7 bases from J, leaving 10 bases between. Per germline, CDR1 SEHNR and CDR2 FQNEAQ (reference sequence). CDR3 in amino acids: CASSLDTEVGYTF. CDR3 coding DNA: TGTGCCAGCAGCTTAGATACAGAGGTTGGCTACACCTTC.

The rearrangement links TRBV6-4 to TRBJ2-7; TRBD1 matches 10 bases. The CDR3 loop spans 18 amino acids. CDR1 is MRHNA and CDR2 is SNTAGT in the germline V gene. The trim removed 0 bases at V and 4 bases at J, leaving 12 bases unmatched. This chain's CDR3 is CASSDSSRPGDRGYEQYF. The CDR3 coding sequence is TGTGCCAGCAGTGACTCATCCCGCCCCGGGGACAGGGGTTACGAGCAGTACTTC.

V is TRBV9 and J is TRBJ2-1, with TRBD2 identical over 8 bases. The V segment lost 4 bases and the J segment 2 bases; nucleotides outside the gene matches: 5. The length of the CDR3 is 15 residues. In germline, CDR1 is SGDLS, CDR2 YYNGEE. CDR3 bases: TGTGCCAGCAGCACAGCGGGAGCCACCTACAATGAGCAGTTCTTC. The encoded protein is CASSTAGATYNEQFF.

The V gene is TRBV7-3, the J gene TRBJ2-2, with TRBD1 matching over 7 bases. The CDR3 consists of 14 residues. V was pared by 9 bases and J by 0 bases, with 4 bases of the junction left unmatched. The germline gives CDR1 SGHTA, CDR2 FQGTGA. The CDR3 DNA reads TGTGCCAGTGGGGACAGAACGAACACCGGGGAGCTGTTTTTT. Its translation: CASGDRTNTGELFF.

J is TRBJ2-1 and V is TRBV7-9; D is unclear. This CDR3 is 12 amino acids long. CDR1 is SEHNR, CDR2 FQNEAQ, per germline (reference sequence). Trimming left V 6 bases short and J 11 bases short, with 14 bases between. Here the CDR3 reads CASSSPGGKQFF. The CDR3 DNA reads TGTGCCAGCAGTTCACCTGGTGGGAAGCAGTTCTTC.

The V gene is TRBV28, the J gene TRBJ1-2; D may be TRBD1 (5 bases). CDR1 and CDR2 from the germline V gene are MDHEN and SYDVKM. The length of the CDR3 is 12 residues. V lost 10 bases and J 6 bases, leaving 15 bases between the germline ends. As DNA, the CDR3 is TGTGCCACCTCGTGGCAGGGCCATGGCTACACCTTC. Its translation: CATSWQGHGYTF.

This clone was found a few times. This chain joins TRBV6-1 and TRBJ2-4; 7 nucleotides agree with TRBD2. V gave up 3 bases and J gave up 2 bases; unmatched junction bases: 7. The CDR3 length is 16 residues. The germline gives CDR1 MNHNS, CDR2 SASEGT. The CDR3 reads CASSDWGGEPKNIQYF. The CDR3 region has the DNA TGTGCCAGCAGTGATTGGGGGGGTGAGCCCAAAAACATTCAGTACTTC.

This clone appeared once. V usage is TRBV11-3 and J usage is TRBJ2-5, with 9 positions matching TRBD1. Per germline, CDR1 SGHNT and CDR2 YENEEA. The length of the CDR3 is 15 residues. V dropped 5 bases and J dropped 2; count of bases not matched to a gene: 6. CDR3 region: CASSLWTGEQETQYF. The CDR3 DNA is TGTGCCAGCAGCCTCTGGACAGGGGAGCAAGAGACCCAGTACTTC. Full variable domain (remainder filled in from reference TRBV11-3 and TRBJ2-5): EAGVVQSPRYKIIEKKQPVAFWCNPISGHNTLYWYLQNLGQGPELLIRYENEEAVDDSQLPKDRFSAERLKGVDSTLKIQPAELGDSAVYLCASSLWTGEQETQYFGPGTRLLVL.

This clone was detected only once. The gene calls are TRBV7-9 and TRBJ1-4; D not certain. V was cut by 1 base and J by 5 bases, with 5 bases left in between. The germline V gene encodes CDR1 SEHNR and CDR2 FQNEAQ (reference sequence). This CDR3 spans 13 amino acids. DNA of the CDR3: TGTGCCAGCAGCTTAGTGTTGAATGAAAAACTGTTTTTT. It specifies CASSLVLNEKLFF.

The gene calls are TRBV19 and TRBJ1-5, with TRBD1 identical over 7 bases. Trimming took 5 bases from V and 6 from J; bases not matched to a gene: 10. The CDR3 totals 15 residues. Per germline, CDR1 LNHDA and CDR2 SQIVND (reference sequence). This CDR3 reads CASSLRDRVLQPQHF. The CDR3 DNA follows: TGTGCCAGTAGTCTCCGAGACAGGGTCCTTCAGCCCCAGCATTTT.

The chain employs TRBV15 and TRBJ1-2, with D tentatively TRBD1 (6 bases). CDR3 length: 14 residues. Germline lookup yields CDR1 LNHNV and CDR2 YYDKDF (reference sequence). V was trimmed by 7 bases and J by 0 bases, leaving 12 bases between them. This CDR3 reads CATIKDRTNYGYTF. The CDR3 bases are TGTGCCACCATAAAGGACAGAACTAACTATGGCTACACCTTC.

The genes are TRBV27 and TRBJ2-3; 10 nucleotides match TRBD1. Germline V CDR1 and CDR2: MNHEY, SMNVEV (reference sequence). The CDR3 contains 16 residues. J was trimmed by 5 bases and V by 7 bases; bases with no gene match: 12. CDR3 bases: TGTGCCAGCACCCCAGGGAGGGGACAGGGGATAGATACGCAGTATTTT. It codes for CASTPGRGQGIDTQYF.

The genes are TRBV5-1 and TRBJ1-2; D remains unclear. The CDR3 is 13 residues long. Germline CDR1 reads SGHRS; CDR2 reads YFSETQ. The V end lost 4 bases, the J end lost 3 bases, and 10 bases lay between the germline ends. The CDR3 here is CASSPDGDYGYTF. The CDR3 region has the DNA TGCGCCAGCAGCCCAGACGGGGACTATGGCTACACCTTC.

Notes on this clone: Other DNA sequences of this sample code for an identical CDR3. This rearrangement joins TRBV18 to TRBJ2-7; unclear D gene. Germline V lookup: CDR1 KGHSH, CDR2 LQKENI. This CDR3 is built from 13 residues. V lost 0 bases to trimming and J lost 0 bases, with 3 bases between them. CDR3 region: CASSPPGSYEQYF. The CDR3 DNA sequence: TGTGCCAGCTCACCACCGGGCTCCTACGAGCAGTACTTC.

J is TRBJ2-1 and V is TRBV4-2; 11 bases align to TRBD2. Germline V gene lookup returns CDR1 LGHNA and CDR2 YNFKEQ. The CDR3 covers 17 residues. Losses at the gene ends were 1 base for V and 1 base for J; bases not matched to a gene: 3. This CDR3 is CASSQGTSGLSYNEQFF. CDR3 sequence (DNA): TGTGCCAGCAGCCAAGGGACTAGCGGGCTTTCCTACAATGAGCAGTTCTTC.

This sequence joins TRBV10-3 and TRBJ2-7; the D gene could be TRBD1 or TRBD2 (6 bases each). Germline V CDR1 and CDR2: ENHRY, SYGVKD. The CDR3 is made up of 13 amino acids. The ends were cut back, 3 bases at V and 6 bases at J, with 12 bases in the middle. In DNA form, the CDR3 reads TGTGCCATCAGTGAAACCGGGGGCGGCGAGCAGTACTTC. This codes for CAISETGGGEQYF.